The clone carrying this T cell receptor (beta chain) has just one count. The antigen is undetermined. Sequencing was performed with immunoSEQ multiplex PCR; in TCRdb, only in-frame clones are kept and a portion is missing. The sample has under 35,000 clones; roughly nine tenths are singletons. The sample comes from a study of neoadjuvant nivolumab and ipilimumab in lung cancer. Germline V gives CDR1 SGHAT, CDR2 FQDESV (reference sequence). Trimming took 4 bases from V and 6 from J; bases not matched to a gene: 12. This CDR3 has 16 residues. Whole-study results and caveats: TCR richness and clonality were higher in tumors than adjacent uninvolved lung. From pretherapy to surgery, tumor richness and clonality rose with dual therapy.

The source of this sequence is an adult with non-small cell lung cancer. This rearrangement joins TRBV11-1 to TRBJ1-1; TRBD1 agrees at 9 bases. Specimen: peripheral blood, collected after neoadjuvant nivolumab, alone or with ipilimumab, at or shortly before surgery. The CDR3 reads CASSSRTGTGRPEAFF. CDR3 nucleotide sequence: TGTGCCAGCAGCTCCCGCACCGGGACAGGGCGCCCTGAAGCTTTCTTT.